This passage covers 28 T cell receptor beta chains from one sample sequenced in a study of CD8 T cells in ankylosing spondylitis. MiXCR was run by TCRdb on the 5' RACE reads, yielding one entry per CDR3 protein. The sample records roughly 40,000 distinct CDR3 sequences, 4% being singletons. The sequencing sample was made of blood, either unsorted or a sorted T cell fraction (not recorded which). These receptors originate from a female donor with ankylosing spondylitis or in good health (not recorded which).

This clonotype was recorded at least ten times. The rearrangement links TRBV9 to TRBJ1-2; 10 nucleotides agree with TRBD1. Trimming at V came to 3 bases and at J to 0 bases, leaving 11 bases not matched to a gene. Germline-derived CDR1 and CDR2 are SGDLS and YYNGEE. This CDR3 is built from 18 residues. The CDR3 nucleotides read TGTGCCAGCAGCGAATCGGGGACAGGGGACGGAGCTAACTATGGCTACACCTTC. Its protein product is CASSESGTGDGANYGYTF.

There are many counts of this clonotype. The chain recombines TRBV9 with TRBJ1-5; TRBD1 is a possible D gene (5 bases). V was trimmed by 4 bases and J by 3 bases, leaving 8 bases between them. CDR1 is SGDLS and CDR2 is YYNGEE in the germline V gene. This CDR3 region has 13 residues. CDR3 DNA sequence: TGTGCCAGCAGCTTTGGGGCCAATCAGCCCCAGCATTTT. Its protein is CASSFGANQPQHF.

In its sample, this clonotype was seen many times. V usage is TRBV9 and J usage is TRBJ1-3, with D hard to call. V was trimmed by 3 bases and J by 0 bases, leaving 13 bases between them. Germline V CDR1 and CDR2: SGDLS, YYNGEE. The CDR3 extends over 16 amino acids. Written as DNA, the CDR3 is TGTGCCAGCAGCGATTCGACCGTGCACTCTGGAAACACCATATATTTT. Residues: CASSDSTVHSGNTIYF.

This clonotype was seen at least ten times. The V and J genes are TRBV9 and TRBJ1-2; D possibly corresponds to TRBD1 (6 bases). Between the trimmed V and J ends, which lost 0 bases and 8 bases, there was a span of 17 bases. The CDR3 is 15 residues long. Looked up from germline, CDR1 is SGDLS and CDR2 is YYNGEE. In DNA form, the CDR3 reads TGTGCCAGCAGCGTAGGCGAGAGTAGACAGGCGGGCTACACCTTC. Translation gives CASSVGESRQAGYTF.

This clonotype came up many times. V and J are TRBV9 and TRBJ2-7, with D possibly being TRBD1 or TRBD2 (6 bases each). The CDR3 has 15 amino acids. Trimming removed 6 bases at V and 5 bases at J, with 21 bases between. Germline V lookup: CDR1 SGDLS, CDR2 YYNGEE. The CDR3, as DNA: TGTGCCAGCAACAAAGGGGGGAGCGAGCTGGACGAGCAGTACTTC. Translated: CASNKGGSELDEQYF.

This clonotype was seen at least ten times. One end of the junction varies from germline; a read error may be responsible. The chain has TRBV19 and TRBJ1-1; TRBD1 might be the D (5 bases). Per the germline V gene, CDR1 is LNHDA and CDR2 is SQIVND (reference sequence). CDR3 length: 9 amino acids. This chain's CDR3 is CASSTRGAF. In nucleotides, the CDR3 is TGTGCCAGTAGTACCCGCGGGGCCTTT. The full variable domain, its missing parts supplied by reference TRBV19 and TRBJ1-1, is DGGITQSPKYLFRKEGQNVTLSCEQNLNHDAMYWYRQDPGQGLRLIYYSQIVNDFQKGDIAEGYSVSREKKESFPLTVTSAQKNPTAFYLCASSTRGAFGQGTRLTVV.

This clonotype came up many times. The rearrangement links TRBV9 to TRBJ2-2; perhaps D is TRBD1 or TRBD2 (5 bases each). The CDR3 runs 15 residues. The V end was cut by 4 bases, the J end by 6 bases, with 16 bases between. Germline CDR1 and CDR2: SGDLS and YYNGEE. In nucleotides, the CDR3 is TGTGCCAGCAGCCAAGCAGGGACCGGGGCCGGGGAGCTGTTTTTT. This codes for CASSQAGTGAGELFF. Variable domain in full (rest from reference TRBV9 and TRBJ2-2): DSGVTQTPKHLITATGQRVTLRCSPRSGDLSVYWYQQSLDQGLQFLIQYYNGEERAKGNILERFSAQQFPDLHSELNLSSLELGDSALYFCASSQAGTGAGELFFGEGSRLTVL.

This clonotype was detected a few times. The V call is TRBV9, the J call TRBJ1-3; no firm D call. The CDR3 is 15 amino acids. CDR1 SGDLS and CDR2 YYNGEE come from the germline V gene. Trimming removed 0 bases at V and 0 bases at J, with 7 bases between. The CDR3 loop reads CASSVGSHSGNTIYF. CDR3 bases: TGTGCCAGCAGCGTAGGGTCACACTCTGGAAACACCATATATTTT.

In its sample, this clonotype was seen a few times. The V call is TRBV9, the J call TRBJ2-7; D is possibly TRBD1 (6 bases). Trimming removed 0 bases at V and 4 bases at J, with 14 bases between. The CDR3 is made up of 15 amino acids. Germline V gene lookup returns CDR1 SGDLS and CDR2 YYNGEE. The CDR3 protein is CASSVEDSRTYEQYF. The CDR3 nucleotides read TGTGCCAGCAGCGTAGAGGACAGCCGGACTTACGAGCAGTACTTC.

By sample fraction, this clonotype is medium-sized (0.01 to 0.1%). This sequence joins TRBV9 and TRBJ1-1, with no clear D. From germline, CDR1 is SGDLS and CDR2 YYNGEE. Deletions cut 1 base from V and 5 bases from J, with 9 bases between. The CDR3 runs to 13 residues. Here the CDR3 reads CASSVYEGTEAFF. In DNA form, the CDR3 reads TGTGCCAGCAGCGTATACGAGGGAACTGAAGCTTTCTTT.

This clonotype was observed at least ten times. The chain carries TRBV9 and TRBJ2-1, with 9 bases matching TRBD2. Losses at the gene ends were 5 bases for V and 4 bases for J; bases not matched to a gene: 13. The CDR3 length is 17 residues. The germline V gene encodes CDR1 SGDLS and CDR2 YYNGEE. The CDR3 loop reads CASSLQGGGVTYNEQFF. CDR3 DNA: TGTGCCAGCAGTCTTCAGGGCGGGGGGGTTACTTACAATGAGCAGTTCTTC. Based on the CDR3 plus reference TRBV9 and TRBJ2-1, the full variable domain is DSGVTQTPKHLITATGQRVTLRCSPRSGDLSVYWYQQSLDQGLQFLIQYYNGEERAKGNILERFSAQQFPDLHSELNLSSLELGDSALYFCASSLQGGGVTYNEQFFGPGTRLTVL.

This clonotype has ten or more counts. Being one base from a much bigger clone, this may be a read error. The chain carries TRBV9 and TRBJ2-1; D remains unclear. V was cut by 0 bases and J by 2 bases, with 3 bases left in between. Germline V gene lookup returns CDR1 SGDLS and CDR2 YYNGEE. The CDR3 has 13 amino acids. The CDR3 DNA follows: TGTGCCAGCAGCGTAGAGGCCTACAATGAGCAGTTCTTC. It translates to CASSVEAYNEQFF.

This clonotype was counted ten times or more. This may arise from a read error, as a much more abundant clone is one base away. CDR3 nucleotide sequence: TGTGCCAGCAGCGTAGACACCTCCTACGAGCAGTACTTC. Translating gives CASSVDTSYEQYF. V is TRBV9 and J is TRBJ2-7, with unresolved D. The CDR3 contains 13 residues. V was cut by 0 bases and J by 0 bases, with 4 bases left in between. The germline V gene encodes CDR1 SGDLS and CDR2 YYNGEE.

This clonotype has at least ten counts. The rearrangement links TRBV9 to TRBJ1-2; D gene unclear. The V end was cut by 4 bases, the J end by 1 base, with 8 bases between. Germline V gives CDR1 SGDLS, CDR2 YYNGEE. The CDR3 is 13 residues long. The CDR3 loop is CASSNDLNYGYTF. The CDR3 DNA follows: TGTGCCAGCAGCAATGACCTTAACTATGGCTACACCTTC.

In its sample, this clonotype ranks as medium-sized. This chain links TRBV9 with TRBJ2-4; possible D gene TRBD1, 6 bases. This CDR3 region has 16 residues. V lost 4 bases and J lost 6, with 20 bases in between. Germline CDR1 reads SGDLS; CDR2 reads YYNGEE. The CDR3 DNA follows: TGTGCCAGCAGCCCACGGGAAACAGGGCTCGCAAACATTCAGTACTTC. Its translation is CASSPRETGLANIQYF.

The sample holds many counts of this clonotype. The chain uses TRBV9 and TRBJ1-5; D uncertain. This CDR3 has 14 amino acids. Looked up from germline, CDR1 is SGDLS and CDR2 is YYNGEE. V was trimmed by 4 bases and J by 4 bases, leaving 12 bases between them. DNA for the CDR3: TGTGCCAGCAGCAAAGAAGGGTGGAATCAGCCCCAGCATTTT. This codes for CASSKEGWNQPQHF.

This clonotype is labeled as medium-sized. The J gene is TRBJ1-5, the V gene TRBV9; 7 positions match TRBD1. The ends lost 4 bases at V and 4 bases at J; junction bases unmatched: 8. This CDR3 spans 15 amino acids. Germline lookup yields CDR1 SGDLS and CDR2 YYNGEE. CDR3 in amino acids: CASSPRGVRNQPQHF. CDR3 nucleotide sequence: TGTGCCAGCAGCCCCAGGGGGGTCCGTAATCAGCCCCAGCATTTT.

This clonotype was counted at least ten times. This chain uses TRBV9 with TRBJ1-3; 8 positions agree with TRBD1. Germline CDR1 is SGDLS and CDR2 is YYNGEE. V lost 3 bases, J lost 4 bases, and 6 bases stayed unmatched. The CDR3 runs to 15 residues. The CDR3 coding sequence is TGTGCCAGCAGCGAAGGACAGGGAAAAGGAAACACCATATATTTT. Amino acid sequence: CASSEGQGKGNTIYF.

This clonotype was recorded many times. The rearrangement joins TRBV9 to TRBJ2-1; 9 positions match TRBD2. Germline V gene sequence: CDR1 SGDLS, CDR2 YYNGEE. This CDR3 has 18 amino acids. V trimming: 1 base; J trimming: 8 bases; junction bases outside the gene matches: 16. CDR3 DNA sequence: TGTGCCAGCAGCGTAAGTGTCTCCGGGACTAGCTATTTCGATGAGCAGTTCTTC. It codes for CASSVSVSGTSYFDEQFF.

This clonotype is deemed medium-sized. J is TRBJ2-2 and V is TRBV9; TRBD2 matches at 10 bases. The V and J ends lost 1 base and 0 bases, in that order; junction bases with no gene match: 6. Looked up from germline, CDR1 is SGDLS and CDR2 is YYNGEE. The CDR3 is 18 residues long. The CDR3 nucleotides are TGTGCCAGCAGCGTACTAGCGGGGGCCGTCACGAACACCGGGGAGCTGTTTTTT. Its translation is CASSVLAGAVTNTGELFF.

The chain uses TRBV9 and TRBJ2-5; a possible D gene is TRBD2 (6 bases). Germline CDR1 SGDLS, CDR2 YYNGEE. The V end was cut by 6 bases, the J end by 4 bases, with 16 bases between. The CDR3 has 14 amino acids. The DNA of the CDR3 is TGTGCCAGCATGGCCGGGGGTGGATCAGAGACCCAGTACTTC. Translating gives CASMAGGGSETQYF.

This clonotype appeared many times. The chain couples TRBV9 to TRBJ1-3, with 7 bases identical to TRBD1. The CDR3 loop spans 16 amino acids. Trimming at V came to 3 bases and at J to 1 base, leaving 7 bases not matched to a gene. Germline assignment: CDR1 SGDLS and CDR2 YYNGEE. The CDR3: CASSGPSQGSGNTIYF. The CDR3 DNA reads TGTGCCAGCAGCGGACCCTCACAGGGGTCTGGAAACACCATATATTTT.

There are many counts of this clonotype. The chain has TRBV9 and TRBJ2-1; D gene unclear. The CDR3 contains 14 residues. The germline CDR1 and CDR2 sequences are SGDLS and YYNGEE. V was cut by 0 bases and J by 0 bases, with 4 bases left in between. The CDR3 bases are TGTGCCAGCAGCGTAGAGATCTCCTACAATGAGCAGTTCTTC. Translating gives CASSVEISYNEQFF.

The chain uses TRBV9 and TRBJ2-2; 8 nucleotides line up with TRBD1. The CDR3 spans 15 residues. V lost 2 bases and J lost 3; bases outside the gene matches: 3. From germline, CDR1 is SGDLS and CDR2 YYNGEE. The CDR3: CASSVTGAYTGELFF. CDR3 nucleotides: TGTGCCAGCAGCGTGACAGGGGCGTACACCGGGGAGCTGTTTTTT. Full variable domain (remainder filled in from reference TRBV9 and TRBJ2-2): DSGVTQTPKHLITATGQRVTLRCSPRSGDLSVYWYQQSLDQGLQFLIQYYNGEERAKGNILERFSAQQFPDLHSELNLSSLELGDSALYFCASSVTGAYTGELFFGEGSRLTVL.

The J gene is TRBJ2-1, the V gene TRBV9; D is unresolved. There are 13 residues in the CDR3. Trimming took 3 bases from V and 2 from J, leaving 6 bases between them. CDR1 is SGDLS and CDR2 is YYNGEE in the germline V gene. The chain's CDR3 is CASSEETYNEQFF. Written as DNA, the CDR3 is TGTGCCAGCAGCGAGGAAACCTACAATGAGCAGTTCTTC.

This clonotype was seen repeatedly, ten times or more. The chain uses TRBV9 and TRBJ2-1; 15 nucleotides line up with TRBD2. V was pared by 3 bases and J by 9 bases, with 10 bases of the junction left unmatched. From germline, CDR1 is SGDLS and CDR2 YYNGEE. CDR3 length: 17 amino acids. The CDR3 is CASSAGTSGGRRSEQFF. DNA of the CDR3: TGTGCCAGCAGCGCAGGGACTAGCGGGGGGCGGCGGAGTGAGCAGTTCTTC.

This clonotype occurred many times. The CDR3 loop reads CASSVATDPNYGYTF. Here the CDR3 DNA reads TGTGCCAGCAGCGTAGCCACCGACCCTAACTATGGCTACACCTTC. The V and J genes are TRBV9 and TRBJ1-2, with D uncertain. CDR3 length: 15 residues. CDR1 is SGDLS, CDR2 YYNGEE, per germline. V dropped 0 bases and J dropped 0 bases, with 9 bases sitting between them.

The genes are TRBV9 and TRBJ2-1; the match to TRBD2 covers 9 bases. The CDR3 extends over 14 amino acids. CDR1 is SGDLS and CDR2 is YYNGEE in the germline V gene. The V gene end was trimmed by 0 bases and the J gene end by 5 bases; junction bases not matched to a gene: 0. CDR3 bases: TGTGCCAGCAGCGTAGGGACTAGCGACAATGAGCAGTTCTTC. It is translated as CASSVGTSDNEQFF.